This TCR beta chain was profiled in a study of blood T cell repertoires in COVID-19. Study context: Samples of COVID-19 (acute and convalescent) were obtained from the United States, Italy and Spain.

Sequencing used immunoSEQ multiplex PCR; TCRdb keeps in-frame clones, though not all of them. Of hundreds of thousands of clones detected, around 86% appear once; the ten largest clones hold approximately 1.5%. The CDR3 sequence is 14 residues long. Germline V lookup: CDR1 GTSNPN, CDR2 SVGIG (reference sequence). This TCR was recovered from a woman in her twenties or thirties with active or convalescent COVID-19. Sample: peripheral blood. This chain connects TRBV30 to TRBJ2-7; 10 positions match TRBD1. The CDR3 DNA sequence: TGTGCTCGGGCCACAGGACAGGGGGACTTCGAGCAGTACTTC. Amino acid sequence: CARATGQGDFEQYF.